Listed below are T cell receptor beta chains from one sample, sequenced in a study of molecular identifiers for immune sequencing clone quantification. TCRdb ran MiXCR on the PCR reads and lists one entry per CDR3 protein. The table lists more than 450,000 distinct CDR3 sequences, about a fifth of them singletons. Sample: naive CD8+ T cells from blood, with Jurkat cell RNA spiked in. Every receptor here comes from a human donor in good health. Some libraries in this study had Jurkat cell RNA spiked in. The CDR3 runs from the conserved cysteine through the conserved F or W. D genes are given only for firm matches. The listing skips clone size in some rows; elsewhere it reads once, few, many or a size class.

CDR3 DNA: TGTGCCACCAGCAGATTAGGGGCACAGGGGGATTACACTGAAGCTTTCTTT
CDR3 protein: CATSRLGAQGDYTEAFF
clone size: NA
D gene: TRBD1
V gene: TRBV15
J gene: TRBJ1-1

CDR3 DNA: TGTGCCAGCAGAGCCGGGACTACCTACGAGCAGTACTTC
CDR3 protein: CASRAGTTYEQYF
clone size: many
D gene: TRBD2
V gene: TRBV7-9
J gene: TRBJ2-7

CDR3 DNA: TGTGCCAGCAGCGTGGGACAGGGGATCAATGAGCAGTTCTTC
CDR3 protein: CASSVGQGINEQFF
clone size: few
D gene: TRBD1
V gene: TRBV9
J gene: TRBJ2-1

CDR3 DNA: TGTGCCAGCAGCTTAAACACAGGTTCGCCTGAAGCTTTCTTT
CDR3 protein: CASSLNTGSPEAFF
clone size: many
D gene: NA
V gene: TRBV27
J gene: TRBJ1-1

CDR3 DNA: TGCGCCAGCAGCCAGGCTCAGACAGGATGGGCAGATACGCAGTATTTT
CDR3 protein: CASSQAQTGWADTQYF
clone size: many
D gene: NA
V gene: TRBV4-1
J gene: TRBJ2-3

CDR3 DNA: TGTGCCAGCAGGGGGGACGACAATCAGTACTTC
CDR3 protein: CASRGDDNQYF
clone size: NA
D gene: NA
V gene: TRBV11-2
J gene: TRBJ2-4

CDR3 DNA: TGCAGTGCTACTCCGGACGGTGGGTTGGGGGACGAGCAGTACTTC
CDR3 protein: CSATPDGGLGDEQYF
clone size: many
D gene: NA
V gene: TRBV20-1
J gene: TRBJ2-7

CDR3 DNA: TGTGCCTCACAGGACAGGATGAACACTGAAGCTTTCTTT
CDR3 protein: CASQDRMNTEAFF
clone size: many
D gene: TRBD1
V gene: TRBV28
J gene: TRBJ1-1

CDR3 DNA: TGTGCCAGCAGCTTAGCGCCAGGAGTGAACACTGAAGCTTTCTTT
CDR3 protein: CASSLAPGVNTEAFF
clone size: many
D gene: NA
V gene: TRBV7-9
J gene: TRBJ1-1

CDR3 DNA: TGTGCCAGCAGCAACCAGAGGTCTCTCTACGAGCAGTACTTC
CDR3 protein: CASSNQRSLYEQYF
clone size: NA
D gene: NA
V gene: TRBV13
J gene: TRBJ2-7

CDR3 DNA: TGTGCCAGCAGCCTGGGGGACTACAATGAGCAGTTCTTC
CDR3 protein: CASSLGDYNEQFF
clone size: many
D gene: NA
V gene: TRBV7-8
J gene: TRBJ2-1

CDR3 DNA: TGTGCCAGCAGACCCTTGGACAGGGGCGAGTACCAAGAGACCCAGTACTTC
CDR3 protein: CASRPLDRGEYQETQYF
clone size: NA
D gene: TRBD1
V gene: TRBV27
J gene: TRBJ2-5

CDR3 DNA: TGTGCCAGCAGTAAACTACTAGCGGAGAGCACAGATACGCAGTATTTT
CDR3 protein: CASSKLLAESTDTQYF
clone size: many
D gene: TRBD2
V gene: TRBV27
J gene: TRBJ2-3

CDR3 DNA: TGTGCCTGGACTTCTGGGGCGGGAGTCTACGATGAGCAGTTCTTC
CDR3 protein: CAWTSGAGVYDEQFF
clone size: NA
D gene: TRBD2
V gene: TRBV30
J gene: TRBJ2-1

CDR3 DNA: TGTGCCAGCAGCTATACAGGGCAGAACACTGAAGCTTTCTTT
CDR3 protein: CASSYTGQNTEAFF
clone size: many
D gene: NA
V gene: TRBV6-5
J gene: TRBJ1-1

CDR3 DNA: NA
CDR3 protein: CASSTSEVGELFF
clone size: few
D gene: NA
V gene: TRBV12-3/TRBV12-4
J gene: TRBJ2-2